Listed below are T cell receptor beta chains from one sample, sequenced in a study of blood T cell repertoires in COVID-19. The protocol was immunoSEQ multiplex PCR, while the TCRdb copy is restricted to in-frame clones and leaves out a portion. The sample contains about 180,000 clones, about 84% of which appear only once. Sequenced sample: peripheral blood. Every receptor here comes from a human donor in a cohort sampled during active COVID-19. Both conserved end residues are part of each CDR3. A D gene is named only where the DNA matches it firmly. Part of the rows lack a size; the others show once, few, many or a class for expanded clones.

CDR3 length	J gene	D gene	clone size	V gene	CDR3 protein	CDR3 DNA
16	TRBJ1-2	TRBD1	few	TRBV15	CATSRTNLQGAEGYTF	TGTGCCACCAGCAGAACGAACCTACAGGGGGCGGAGGGCTACACCTTC
14	TRBJ1-4	.	.	TRBV19	CASKRPGLSEKLFF	TGTGCCAGTAAGCGGCCAGGCCTTAGTGAAAAACTGTTTTTT
15	TRBJ1-2	TRBD1	.	TRBV5-6	CASNPRTGANYGYTF	TGTGCCAGCAACCCAAGGACAGGAGCTAACTATGGCTACACCTTC
15	TRBJ1-1	.	.	TRBV6-5	CASSYSSELNTEAFF	TGTGCCAGCAGTTACTCCTCTGAGCTGAACACTGAAGCTTTCTTT
15	TRBJ2-3	TRBD2	.	TRBV28	CASSFTSGGTDTQYF	TGTGCCAGCAGTTTCACTAGCGGGGGAACAGATACGCAGTATTTT
13	TRBJ2-7	.	.	TRBV27	CASSSHPGDEQYF	TGTGCCAGCAGTTCTCACCCGGGGGATGAGCAGTACTTC
14	TRBJ2-7	TRBD1	.	TRBV19	CASSTRDRGHEQYF	TGTGCCAGTAGTACCCGGGACAGGGGTCACGAGCAGTACTTC
16	TRBJ1-6	TRBD1	.	TRBV5-4	CASSRTRTGEVTPLHF	TGTGCCAGCAGCCGGACCAGAACAGGGGAAGTTACACCCCTCCACTTT
16	TRBJ1-1	TRBD1	.	TRBV5-8	CASSPGTGGLSTEAFF	TGTGCCAGCAGCCCAGGGACAGGGGGCTTGAGCACTGAAGCTTTCTTT
13	TRBJ2-7	.	.	TRBV10-2	CASTQGFGYEQYF	TGCGCCAGCACTCAGGGGTTCGGCTACGAGCAGTACTTC
14	TRBJ1-1	TRBD1	.	TRBV9	CASSGDRGHTEAFF	TGTGCCAGCAGCGGGGACAGGGGACACACTGAAGCTTTCTTT
12	TRBJ1-1	.	.	TRBV29-1	CSAEEGRAEAFF	TGCAGCGCCGAGGAGGGGAGGGCTGAAGCTTTCTTT
18	TRBJ1-2	TRBD1	.	TRBV2	CASSEALYARDRNYGYTF	TGTGCCAGCAGTGAAGCGCTTTATGCCCGGGACAGGAATTATGGCTACACCTTC
15	TRBJ1-2	TRBD1	.	TRBV2	CASSPGQGSGYGYTF	TGTGCCAGCAGTCCTGGACAGGGGTCTGGATATGGCTACACCTTC
17	TRBJ1-1	TRBD1	.	TRBV12-5	CASGSIRTGEVYTEAFF	TGTGCTAGTGGTTCAATTCGGACAGGGGAGGTTTATACTGAAGCTTTCTTT
15	TRBJ1-2	TRBD1	.	TRBV7-2	CASSVAGDRGAGYTF	TGTGCCAGCAGCGTAGCCGGGGACAGGGGGGCTGGCTACACCTTC
13	TRBJ1-1	TRBD1	.	TRBV29-1	CSALTGGLTEAFF	TGCAGCGCCCTGACAGGGGGCCTCACTGAAGCTTTCTTT